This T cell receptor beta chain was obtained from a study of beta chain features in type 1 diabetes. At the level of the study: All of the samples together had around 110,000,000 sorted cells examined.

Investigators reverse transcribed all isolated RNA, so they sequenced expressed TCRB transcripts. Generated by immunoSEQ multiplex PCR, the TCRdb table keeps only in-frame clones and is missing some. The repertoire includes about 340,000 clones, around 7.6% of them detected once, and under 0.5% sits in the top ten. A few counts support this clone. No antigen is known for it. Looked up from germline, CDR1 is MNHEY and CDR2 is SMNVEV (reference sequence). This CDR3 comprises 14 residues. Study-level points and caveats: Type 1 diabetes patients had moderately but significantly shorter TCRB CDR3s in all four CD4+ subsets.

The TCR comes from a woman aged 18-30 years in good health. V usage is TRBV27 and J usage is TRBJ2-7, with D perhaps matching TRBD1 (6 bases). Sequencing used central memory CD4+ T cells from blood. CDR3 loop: CAETTGPLGDEQYF. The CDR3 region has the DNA TGTGCAGAAACGACAGGTCCTTTGGGGGACGAGCAGTACTTC.